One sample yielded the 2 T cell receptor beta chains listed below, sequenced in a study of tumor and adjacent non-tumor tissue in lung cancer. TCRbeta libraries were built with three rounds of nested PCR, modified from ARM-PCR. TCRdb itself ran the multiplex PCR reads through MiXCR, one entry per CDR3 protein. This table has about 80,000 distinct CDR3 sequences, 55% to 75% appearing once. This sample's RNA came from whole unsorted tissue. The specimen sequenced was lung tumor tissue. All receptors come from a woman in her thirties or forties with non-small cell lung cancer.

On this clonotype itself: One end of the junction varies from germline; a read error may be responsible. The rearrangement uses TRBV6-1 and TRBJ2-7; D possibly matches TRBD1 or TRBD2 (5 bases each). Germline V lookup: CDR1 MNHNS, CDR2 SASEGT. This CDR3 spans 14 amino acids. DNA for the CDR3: TGTGTCAGCAGAACCGGGACCAATGCCTACGAGCATTACTTC. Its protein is CVSRTGTNAYEHYF.

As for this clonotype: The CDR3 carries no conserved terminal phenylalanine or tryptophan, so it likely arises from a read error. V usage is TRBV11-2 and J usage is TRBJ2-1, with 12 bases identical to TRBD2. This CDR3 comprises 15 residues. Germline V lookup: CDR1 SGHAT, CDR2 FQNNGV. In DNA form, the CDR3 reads TGTCCCAGCAGCTTAGGTTCGGGACTAGCGGGTGAGCAGTTCTTG. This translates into CPSSLGSGLAGEQFL.